The text below deals with one T cell receptor beta chain. The antigen remains undetermined. The sample comes from a study of vaccination effects on CD4 cells after COVID-19. Here immunoSEQ multiplex PCR was the method, and the copy in TCRdb shows in-frame clones only, minus some. The sample includes 62,000 or so clones, over 70% of them seen just once. CDR1 is KGHSH and CDR2 is LQKENI in the germline V gene. There are 18 residues in the CDR3. Germline trimming cut 3 bases from V and 0 bases from J; bases unmatched to any gene: 11. Before sequencing took place, the ViraFEST assay used viral peptide pools to expand antigen-specific CD4+ T cells. CD4+ T cells were isolated after roughly nine days of culture. Vaccinees lacked prior SARS-CoV-2 infection and tested negative for nucleocapsid antibodies. PBMC cultures contained 1.5 million to 2 million cells per well, approximately 10 IU/ml IL-2 and approximately 9.4 ug/ml peptides. A half-medium replacement with IL-2 medium was carried out on days 3 and 7.

The clonotype comes from a human donor who received a COVID-19 vaccine. Sequencing used CD4+ T cells from PBMCs cultured with SARS-CoV-2 spike peptides, obtained before COVID-19 vaccination. The chain couples TRBV18 to TRBJ1-2; 9 bases agree with TRBD1. The CDR3 sequence is CASSPIPGQGLANYGYTF. Here the CDR3 DNA reads TGTGCCAGCTCACCGATACCGGGACAGGGATTAGCTAACTATGGCTACACCTTC.